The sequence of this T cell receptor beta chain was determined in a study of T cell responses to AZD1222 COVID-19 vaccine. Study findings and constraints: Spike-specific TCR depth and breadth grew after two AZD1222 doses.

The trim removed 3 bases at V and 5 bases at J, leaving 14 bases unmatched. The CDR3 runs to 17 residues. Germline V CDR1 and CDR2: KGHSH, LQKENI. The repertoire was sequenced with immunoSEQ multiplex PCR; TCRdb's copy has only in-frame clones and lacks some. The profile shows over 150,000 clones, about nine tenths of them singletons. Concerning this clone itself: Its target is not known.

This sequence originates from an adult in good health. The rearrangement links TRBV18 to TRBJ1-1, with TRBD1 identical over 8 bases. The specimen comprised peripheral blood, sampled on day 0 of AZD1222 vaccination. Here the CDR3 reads CASSPAVLGQGRTEAFF. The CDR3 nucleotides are TGTGCCAGCTCACCCGCTGTACTTGGACAGGGCAGAACTGAAGCTTTCTTT.